The rows below give T cell receptor beta chains drawn from one sample of a study of blood T cell repertoires in COVID-19. The protocol was immunoSEQ multiplex PCR, while the TCRdb copy is restricted to in-frame clones and leaves out a portion. The sample lists under 250,000 clones; roughly 90% were seen once. Sequencing was done on a sample of peripheral blood. The source is a woman between 35 and 50 years old with acute or convalescent COVID-19. CDR3s include the opening cysteine and the closing phenylalanine or tryptophan. A D gene is named only where the DNA matches it firmly.

V gene: TRBV6-5
D gene: TRBD1
J gene: TRBJ2-5
CDR3 protein: CASSPQGAWETQYF
CDR3 DNA: TGTGCCAGCAGCCCACAGGGGGCCTGGGAGACCCAGTACTTC

V gene: TRBV29-1
D gene: NA
J gene: TRBJ1-2
CDR3 protein: CSVETTTGDGYTF
CDR3 DNA: TGCAGCGTTGAAACCACGACGGGAGATGGCTACACCTTC

V gene: TRBV6-5
D gene: NA
J gene: TRBJ1-3
CDR3 protein: CASSSQGDGNTIYF
CDR3 DNA: TGTGCCAGCAGTTCTCAAGGGGATGGAAACACCATATATTTT

V gene: TRBV9
D gene: TRBD1
J gene: TRBJ1-2
CDR3 protein: CASSFGDSLISFYGYTF
CDR3 DNA: TGTGCCAGCAGCTTCGGGGACAGTCTCATCTCTTTCTATGGCTACACCTTC

V gene: TRBV12-3/TRBV12-4
D gene: NA
J gene: TRBJ1-1
CDR3 protein: CASDRYTEAFF
CDR3 DNA: TGTGCCAGTGACAGATACACTGAAGCTTTCTTT

V gene: TRBV7-9
D gene: TRBD2
J gene: TRBJ2-3
CDR3 protein: CASSLDLLAGAADTQYF
CDR3 DNA: TGTGCCAGCAGCTTAGACCTTCTAGCGGGGGCTGCAGATACGCAGTATTTT

V gene: TRBV29-1
D gene: TRBD1
J gene: TRBJ1-6
CDR3 protein: CSVGAGTGDSPLHF
CDR3 DNA: TGCAGCGTTGGTGCAGGGACAGGGGATTCACCCCTCCACTTT

V gene: TRBV25-1
D gene: TRBD1
J gene: TRBJ1-3
CDR3 protein: CASSRTGSSGNTIYF
CDR3 DNA: TGTGCCAGCAGCCGGACAGGGTCTTCTGGAAACACCATATATTTT

V gene: TRBV4-1
D gene: TRBD2
J gene: TRBJ2-1
CDR3 protein: CASSQRTSQYNEQFF
CDR3 DNA: TGCGCCAGCAGCCAAAGGACTAGCCAGTACAATGAGCAGTTCTTC

V gene: TRBV6-1
D gene: NA
J gene: TRBJ1-4
CDR3 protein: CASSEGYGGSEKLFF
CDR3 DNA: TGTGCCAGCAGTGAAGGTTACGGGGGAAGCGAAAAACTGTTTTTT

V gene: TRBV9
D gene: TRBD1
J gene: TRBJ1-3
CDR3 protein: CASSVGGGDTIYF
CDR3 DNA: TGTGCCAGCAGCGTAGGAGGGGGCGACACCATATATTTT

V gene: TRBV19
D gene: TRBD1
J gene: TRBJ1-1
CDR3 protein: CASSIETGTTEAFF
CDR3 DNA: TGTGCCAGTAGTATAGAGACAGGGACCACTGAAGCTTTCTTT

V gene: TRBV19
D gene: TRBD1
J gene: TRBJ1-4
CDR3 protein: CATQGDEKLFF
CDR3 DNA: TGTGCCACTCAGGGGGACGAAAAACTGTTTTTT

V gene: TRBV19
D gene: TRBD2
J gene: TRBJ2-1
CDR3 protein: CASSTGTSGGAYEQFF
CDR3 DNA: TGTGCCAGTAGTACCGGGACTAGCGGGGGGGCATATGAGCAGTTCTTC

V gene: TRBV29-1
D gene: NA
J gene: TRBJ1-1
CDR3 protein: CSVEWGDTEAFF
CDR3 DNA: TGCAGCGTTGAATGGGGGGACACTGAAGCTTTCTTT

V gene: TRBV19
D gene: NA
J gene: TRBJ1-2
CDR3 protein: CASTPDGSGYGYTF
CDR3 DNA: TGTGCCAGTACCCCCGACGGGTCCGGGTATGGCTACACCTTC

V gene: TRBV5-1
D gene: NA
J gene: TRBJ2-3
CDR3 protein: CASSGGLGTDTQYF
CDR3 DNA: TGCGCCAGCAGCGGAGGCCTTGGCACAGATACGCAGTATTTT

V gene: TRBV27
D gene: TRBD1
J gene: TRBJ1-2
CDR3 protein: CASSLVGGAGGYTF
CDR3 DNA: TGTGCCAGCAGTTTGGTAGGGGGCGCGGGTGGCTACACCTTC

V gene: TRBV2
D gene: NA
J gene: TRBJ2-1
CDR3 protein: CATSQESHSYNEQFF
CDR3 DNA: TGTGCCACTTCCCAAGAGTCGCACTCCTACAATGAGCAGTTCTTC

V gene: TRBV19
D gene: NA
J gene: TRBJ1-1
CDR3 protein: CASSMSPRRITEAFF
CDR3 DNA: TGTGCCAGTAGTATGAGTCCCAGGAGGATCACTGAAGCTTTCTTT

V gene: TRBV19
D gene: NA
J gene: TRBJ1-2
CDR3 protein: CASSIGQAYGYTF
CDR3 DNA: TGTGCCAGTAGTATAGGACAGGCCTATGGCTACACCTTC

V gene: TRBV6-1
D gene: NA
J gene: TRBJ1-1
CDR3 protein: CASSDPRLGSNTEAFF
CDR3 DNA: TGTGCCAGCAGTGACCCGCGACTAGGAAGTAACACTGAAGCTTTCTTT

V gene: TRBV2
D gene: NA
J gene: TRBJ2-1
CDR3 protein: CASSDYRDYNEQFF
CDR3 DNA: TGTGCCAGCAGTGATTACCGGGACTACAATGAGCAGTTCTTC

V gene: TRBV4-1
D gene: NA
J gene: TRBJ1-1
CDR3 protein: CASSQDWGPDTEAFF
CDR3 DNA: TGCGCCAGCAGCCAAGATTGGGGCCCGGACACTGAAGCTTTCTTT